The rows below give T cell receptor beta chains drawn from one sample of a study of shared clonotypes between healthy human individuals. Produced via immunoSEQ multiplex PCR; TCRdb's table is partial and in-frame only. The sample holds about 680,000 clones, approximately 79% seen once. Specimen: memory CD4+ T cells sorted from blood. The receptor source for this set is a woman in her thirties in good health. The CDR3 runs from the conserved cysteine through the conserved F or W. D genes are given only for firm matches. Not every row has a clone size; where given, it reads once, few, many or a size class.

abundance,j_gene,len,d_gene,v_gene,CDR3aa,CDR3nt
.,TRBJ2-5,15,TRBD1,TRBV7-3,CASSAVTGRQETQYF,TGTGCCAGCAGCGCAGTGACAGGGAGACAAGAGACCCAGTACTTC
.,TRBJ1-1,14,TRBD1,TRBV5-4,CASSWMAGGTEAFF,TGTGCCAGCAGCTGGATGGCAGGGGGCACTGAAGCTTTCTTT
.,TRBJ2-3,14,TRBD1,TRBV5-1,CASSVQGAGDTQYF,TGCGCCAGCAGCGTACAGGGGGCTGGGGATACGCAGTATTTT
.,TRBJ2-3,15,.,TRBV18,CASSTYSDGTDTQYF,TGTGCCAGCTCAACTTACTCCGACGGCACAGATACGCAGTATTTT
.,TRBJ1-2,11,.,TRBV6-5,CASTGQYGYTF,TGTGCCAGCACTGGACAGTATGGCTACACCTTC
many,TRBJ1-2,13,.,TRBV2,CASNGRPSYGYTF,TGTGCCAGCAACGGACGGCCCTCTTATGGCTACACCTTC
.,TRBJ1-2,14,.,TRBV5-1,CASSARDMDYGYTF,TGCGCCAGCAGCGCCAGGGATATGGACTATGGCTACACCTTC
.,TRBJ1-1,14,.,TRBV6-1,CASRRQLGDTEAFF,TGTGCCAGCAGGCGACAGCTCGGCGACACTGAAGCTTTCTTT
few,TRBJ2-7,13,TRBD2,TRBV29-1,CSALLAASYEQYF,TGCAGCGCCTTGCTAGCGGCCTCCTACGAGCAGTACTTC
few,TRBJ2-5,16,TRBD2,TRBV4-2,CASSQEGTSPQETQYF,TGTGCCAGCAGCCAAGAGGGGACTAGTCCACAAGAGACCCAGTACTTC
.,TRBJ2-7,16,TRBD2,TRBV28,CASSSSRLAGVGEQYF,TGTGCCAGCAGTTCCAGTCGACTAGCGGGAGTCGGAGAGCAGTACTTC
.,TRBJ2-6,14,.,TRBV28,CASKSGTGANVLTF,TGTGCCAGCAAGTCTGGGACCGGGGCCAACGTCCTGACTTTC
.,TRBJ1-5,14,.,TRBV10-3,CAISEWGGSQPQHF,TGTGCCATCAGTGAGTGGGGTGGGAGTCAGCCCCAGCATTTT
.,TRBJ2-1,15,TRBD2,TRBV19,CASSSSGRAGHEQFF,TGTGCCAGTAGTTCGAGCGGGAGGGCGGGTCATGAGCAGTTCTTC
.,TRBJ2-3,14,.,TRBV10-3,CAISAPGGTDTQYF,TGTGCCATCAGTGCCCCAGGGGGCACAGATACGCAGTATTTT
.,TRBJ2-7,15,.,TRBV18,CASSPVEVAAYEQYF,TGTGCCAGCTCACCAGTGGAAGTGGCCGCCTACGAGCAGTACTTC
.,TRBJ2-7,15,.,TRBV15,CATSRGTDPTYEQYF,TGTGCCACCAGCAGAGGGACAGACCCTACCTACGAGCAGTACTTC
.,TRBJ1-1,13,.,TRBV6-6,CASRSTGNTEAFF,TGTGCCAGCAGGTCGACAGGGAACACTGAAGCTTTCTTT
.,TRBJ2-3,15,.,TRBV7-9,CASSLVLAGSDTQYF,TGTGCCAGCAGCTTAGTTTTGGCGGGATCGGATACGCAGTATTTT
.,TRBJ2-1,15,TRBD2,TRBV29-1,CSVEWPQREGYEQFF,TGCAGCGTTGAATGGCCCCAGCGGGAGGGCTATGAGCAGTTCTTC
few,TRBJ2-3,11,.,TRBV5-1,CASTETDTQYF,TGCGCCAGCACAGAGACAGATACGCAGTATTTT
.,TRBJ2-3,15,.,TRBV18,CASRPSSLRTDTQYF,TGTGCCAGCCGCCCTAGCTCCCTCCGCACAGATACGCAGTATTTT
few,TRBJ2-7,14,.,TRBV18,CASSQDAGPYEQYF,TGTGCCAGCTCACAGGACGCCGGACCCTACGAGCAGTACTTC
.,TRBJ1-2,14,.,TRBV7-2,CASSKPPVNYGYTF,TGTGCCAGCAGCAAGCCGCCAGTTAACTATGGCTACACCTTC
once,TRBJ1-3,16,TRBD1,TRBV29-1,CSVEDDRGYSGNTIYF,TGCAGCGTTGAAGACGACAGGGGGTACTCCGGAAACACCATATATTTT
.,TRBJ2-3,16,.,TRBV9,CASSVDGGIRTDTQYF,TGTGCCAGCAGCGTAGATGGCGGGATACGCACAGATACGCAGTATTTT
.,TRBJ2-6,16,.,TRBV28,CASTSAGGSGANVLTF,TGTGCCAGCACTTCGGCAGGGGGGTCTGGGGCCAACGTCCTGACTTTC
.,TRBJ1-2,18,TRBD1,TRBV10-1,CASSDFSTGQGNREGYTF,TGCGCCAGCAGTGATTTCTCTACGGGACAGGGCAATAGAGAAGGCTACACCTTC
.,TRBJ1-1,13,TRBD1,TRBV6-1,CASSLQGTTEAFF,TGTGCCAGCAGTTTACAGGGGACCACTGAAGCTTTCTTT
once,TRBJ2-1,14,TRBD2,TRBV2,CASSESSGKSEQFF,TGTGCCAGCAGTGAATCGAGCGGGAAGAGCGAGCAGTTCTTC
.,TRBJ2-3,14,TRBD1,TRBV29-1,CSASRQGPTDTQYF,TGCAGCGCCTCCAGACAGGGGCCTACAGATACGCAGTATTTT